What follows are 29 T cell receptor beta chains derived from one specimen sequenced in a study of regulatory T cells in long-lasting Graves disease. Relying on iRepertoire HTBI primers and Arm-PCR of CDR3 regions, the team built TCR beta libraries. TCRdb reprocessed the multiplex PCR reads with MiXCR, giving one entry per CDR3 protein. This sample has over 650,000 distinct CDR3 sequences; around 32% occur once, and the top ten carry 35% to 55%. Time point here: persistent/refractory GD, antithyroid drugs over 5 years with positive TRAb. Following extraction of RNA from PBMCs, that RNA was used to make the TCR library. The source material was peripheral blood mononuclear cells (PBMCs), sampled when the disease was refractory, from a patient treated with antithyroid drugs. The receptors originated from a female donor with Graves disease.

The CDR3, as DNA: TGCGCCAGCAGCTTGGGGCAGGGGGCGAACTCTGGGGCCAACGTCCTGACTTTC. This sequence encodes CASSLGQGANSGANVLTF. The V and J genes are TRBV5-1 and TRBJ2-6, with TRBD1 matching 8 bases. CDR3 length: 18 residues. Germline-derived CDR1 and CDR2 are SGHRS and YFSETQ. Trimming at V came to 0 bases and at J to 0 bases, leaving 5 bases not matched to a gene.

Many counts were recorded for this clonotype. J is TRBJ1-4 and V is TRBV20-1, with unresolved D. The V end lost 0 bases, the J end lost 10 bases, and 6 bases lay between the germline ends. Germline V gene data show CDR1 as DFQATT and CDR2 as SNEGSKA (reference sequence). CDR3 length equals 11 residues. The CDR3 DNA follows: TGCAGTGCTAGAGATCGGTTAAAACTGTTTTTT. Translated, it gives CSARDRLKLFF.

The chain has TRBV12-3 or TRBV12-4 and TRBJ2-7; the D gene is possibly TRBD2 (6 bases). V gave up 2 bases and J gave up 2 bases, with 16 bases separating them. This CDR3 has 16 amino acids. CDR3 sequence reads: CASSLNTGLITYEQYF. The CDR3 DNA is TGTGCCAGCAGTTTAAATACCGGACTAATCACCTACGAGCAGTACTTC.

The sample holds a few counts of this clonotype. The rearrangement links TRBV5-1 to TRBJ1-1; no clear D gene. This CDR3 spans 11 amino acids. V lost 7 bases to trimming and J lost 1 base, with 5 bases between them. Germline CDR1 and CDR2: SGHRS and YFSETQ. CDR3 sequence: CASQTNTEAFF. CDR3 bases: TGCGCCAGCCAGACGAACACTGAAGCTTTCTTT.

The chain links TRBV28 to TRBJ1-1; D possibly corresponds to TRBD1 (5 bases). V was shortened by 6 bases and J by 4 bases, with 15 bases between the two germline ends. Germline V gene sequence: CDR1 MDHEN, CDR2 SYDVKM. The CDR3 runs 14 residues. For the CDR3, the DNA is TGTGCCAGCAGAGTATCAGGGTTTGGCACTGAAGCTTTCTTT. Residues: CASRVSGFGTEAFF. The variable domain in full, with the rest retrieved from reference TRBV28 and TRBJ1-1, is DVKVTQSSRYLVKRTGEKVFLECVQDMDHENMFWYRQDPGLGLRLIYFSYDVKMKEKGDIPEGYSVSREKKERFSLILESASTNQTSMYLCASRVSGFGTEAFFGQGTRLTVV.

The V and J genes are TRBV5-1 and TRBJ2-5; 13 positions match TRBD2. The V segment lost 4 bases and the J segment 4 bases; nucleotides outside the gene matches: 10. Germline-derived CDR1 and CDR2 are SGHRS and YFSETQ. The CDR3 extends over 17 amino acids. CDR3 amino acids: CASSPTGTSGIRETQYF. Here the CDR3 DNA reads TGCGCCAGCAGCCCTACCGGGACTAGCGGGATAAGAGAGACCCAGTACTTC.

The chain has TRBV3-1 and TRBJ1-1, with TRBD1 identical over 8 bases. Trimming cost V 5 bases and J 7 bases; bases outside gene matches: 12. Germline V gene data show CDR1 as LGHDT and CDR2 as YNNKEL (reference sequence). This CDR3 has 15 amino acids. The CDR3 is CASSSAGTGEVEAFF. CDR3 sequence (DNA): TGTGCCAGCAGCTCGGCCGGGACAGGCGAAGTTGAAGCTTTCTTT.

J is TRBJ2-4 and V is TRBV7-2, with 9 bases fitting TRBD2. V lost 7 bases, J lost 1 base, and 5 bases stayed unmatched. The CDR3 contains 15 residues. The germline V gene encodes CDR1 SGHTA and CDR2 FQGNSA. The DNA of the CDR3 is TGTGCCAGCACCATAGCGGGAGTTGCCAAAAACATTCAGTACTTC. Amino acid sequence: CASTIAGVAKNIQYF.

This clonotype turned up a few times. The chain's CDR3 is CASSESGSRSYNEQFF. The CDR3 coding sequence is TGTGCCAGCAGTGAAAGCGGGAGTAGATCCTACAATGAGCAGTTCTTC. This chain uses TRBV28 with TRBJ2-1; the match to TRBD2 covers 8 bases. The length of the CDR3 is 16 residues. Germline V gene data show CDR1 as MDHEN and CDR2 as SYDVKM. V shed 5 bases, J shed 1 base, and the junction held 7 bases outside the gene matches.

This clonotype turned up a few times. The chain recombines TRBV28 with TRBJ1-6, with D possibly being TRBD1 (5 bases). Germline CDR1 reads MDHEN; CDR2 reads SYDVKM. The CDR3 covers 15 residues. Trimming stripped 5 bases from V and 13 bases from J, with 21 bases between. The CDR3 coding sequence is TGTGCCAGCAGTCCTGCCGGGGACGAGTTTTTTCCCCTCCACTTT. Its protein is CASSPAGDEFFPLHF.

This clonotype has ten or more counts. The chain uses TRBV10-3 and TRBJ2-5; maybe TRBD2 (5 bases). V shed 5 bases and J shed 1 base, with 17 bases lying between them. Germline CDR1 is ENHRY and CDR2 is SYGVKD. The CDR3 runs to 16 residues. This chain's CDR3 is CAISKSLAALQETQYF. The DNA of the CDR3 is TGTGCCATCAGTAAAAGTCTAGCAGCCCTCCAAGAGACCCAGTACTTC.

This clonotype was counted only a few times. The rearrangement joins TRBV19 to TRBJ1-1; 8 nucleotides agree with TRBD1. J gave up 5 bases and V 7 bases, and 6 bases lay outside the gene matches. This CDR3 has 13 amino acids. The germline gives CDR1 LNHDA, CDR2 SQIVND (reference sequence). The DNA for the CDR3 is TGTGCCAGTATGACAGGGGCTTGGACTGAAGCTTTCTTT. Its protein is CASMTGAWTEAFF. Complete variable domain (other parts from reference TRBV19 and TRBJ1-1): DGGITQSPKYLFRKEGQNVTLSCEQNLNHDAMYWYRQDPGQGLRLIYYSQIVNDFQKGDIAEGYSVSREKKESFPLTVTSAQKNPTAFYLCASMTGAWTEAFFGQGTRLTVV.

This clonotype was seen many times. The chain is built from TRBV7-9 and TRBJ2-7, with TRBD1 identical over 7 bases. The CDR3 contains 15 residues. Per the germline V gene, CDR1 is SEHNR and CDR2 is FQNEAQ (reference sequence). The V gene end was trimmed by 0 bases and the J gene end by 2 bases; junction bases not matched to a gene: 4. CDR3 sequence (DNA): TGTGCCAGCAGCTTAGCAGGGGGCTCTACCTACGAGCAGTACTTC. Its translation is CASSLAGGSTYEQYF.

This clonotype was recorded many times. The chain uses TRBV11-2 and TRBJ2-7; TRBD2 matches at 8 bases. Germline V lookup: CDR1 SGHAT, CDR2 FQNNGV. V shed 5 bases and J 0 bases; nucleotides not matched to a gene: 12. This CDR3 comprises 17 residues. CDR3 amino acids: CASSPRSRGGYSYEQYF. CDR3 sequence (DNA): TGTGCCAGCAGCCCCCGCTCACGGGGGGGCTACTCCTACGAGCAGTACTTC.

The chain couples TRBV29-1 to TRBJ1-1, with D unclear. CDR3 length equals 13 residues. Deletions cut 8 bases from V and 10 bases from J, with 23 bases between. The germline V gene encodes CDR1 SQVTM and CDR2 ANQGSEA. CDR3 protein: CSPLPGLQKGAFF. The CDR3 DNA is TGCAGCCCCCTCCCCGGCCTCCAAAAGGGAGCTTTCTTT. Using reference TRBV29-1 and TRBJ1-1 for the parts outside the CDR3, the full variable domain is SAVISQKPSRDICQRGTSLTIQCQVDSQVTMMFWYRQQPGQSLTLIATANQGSEATYESGFVIDKFPISRPNLTFSTLTVSNMSPEDSSIYLCSPLPGLQKGAFFGQGTRLTVV.

This clonotype was observed a few times. The chain has TRBV6-1 and TRBJ1-1, with 10 bases lining up with TRBD1. V shed 4 bases and J 7 bases; nucleotides not matched to a gene: 3. Per germline, CDR1 MNHNS and CDR2 SASEGT. This CDR3 spans 13 amino acids. CDR3 sequence reads: CASSAGTGDEAFF. As DNA, the CDR3 is TGTGCCAGCAGTGCCGGGACAGGGGATGAAGCTTTCTTT.

This clonotype was seen only a few times. V is TRBV5-1 and J is TRBJ2-7, with no clear D. The V gene lost 0 bases and the J gene lost 5 bases, with 9 bases spanning the gap. This CDR3 comprises 13 residues. CDR1 and CDR2 from the germline V gene are SGHRS and YFSETQ. The CDR3 sequence: CASSLETQNEQYF. The CDR3, as DNA: TGCGCCAGCAGCTTGGAGACTCAAAACGAGCAGTACTTC.

Ten or more counts support this clonotype. The chain couples TRBV11-2 to TRBJ2-7; 7 bases align to TRBD2. Looked up from germline, CDR1 is SGHAT and CDR2 is FQNNGV. After removal of 1 base from V and 2 bases from J, the junction contained 2 bases not matched to a gene. The CDR3 is 14 amino acids. CDR3 nucleotide sequence: TGTGCCAGCAGCTTAGGGGGAGGGGCCTACGAGCAGTACTTC. It encodes CASSLGGGAYEQYF.

The chain joins TRBV27 to TRBJ2-7, with a weak D call TRBD2 (5 bases). V lost 3 bases to trimming and J lost 3 bases, with 12 bases between them. Germline assignment: CDR1 MNHEY and CDR2 SMNVEV (reference sequence). The CDR3 spans 14 residues. The CDR3 sequence: CASSFGELIYEQYF. The DNA of the CDR3 is TGTGCCAGCAGTTTTGGGGAGTTGATCTACGAGCAGTACTTC.

The rearrangement links TRBV2 to TRBJ1-1; maybe TRBD1 (5 bases). V dropped 0 bases and J dropped 5 bases, with 13 bases sitting between them. Per germline, CDR1 SNHLY and CDR2 FYNNEI. The CDR3 is made up of 15 amino acids. The CDR3 sequence is CASSEALRGWTEAFF. In nucleotides, the CDR3 is TGTGCCAGCAGTGAAGCGCTGAGGGGCTGGACTGAAGCTTTCTTT.

Here the CDR3 DNA reads TGTGCCAGCAGCTTAGGATTCCCAACCTACGAGCAGTACTTC. It yields the protein CASSLGFPTYEQYF. The V call is TRBV7-2, the J call TRBJ2-7; D uncertain. The CDR3 is 14 amino acids. Per germline, CDR1 SGHTA and CDR2 FQGNSA. Trimming cost V 1 base and J 2 bases, with 9 bases left between them.

This rearrangement joins TRBV29-1 to TRBJ2-6; D unclear. This CDR3 has 15 amino acids. Looked up from germline, CDR1 is SQVTM and CDR2 is ANQGSEA. Trimming stripped 3 bases from V and 0 bases from J, with 9 bases between. Here the CDR3 reads CSVEQDPSGANVLTF. The CDR3 coding sequence is TGCAGCGTTGAGCAGGACCCCTCTGGGGCCAACGTCCTGACTTTC.

The sample holds a few counts of this clonotype. The gene calls are TRBV24-1 and TRBJ2-6; D is uncertain. Between the trimmed V and J ends, which lost 6 bases and 0 bases, there was a span of 11 bases. Germline CDR1 KGHDR, CDR2 SFDVKD. This CDR3 comprises 16 residues. DNA of the CDR3: TGTGCCACCAGTTCTGGGGAATCCTCTGGGGCCAACGTCCTGACTTTC. It specifies CATSSGESSGANVLTF.

The table lists this clonotype with a few counts. V usage is TRBV6-1 and J usage is TRBJ1-2, with D possibly TRBD1 on 6 matching bases. Germline V gene lookup returns CDR1 MNHNS and CDR2 SASEGT. The CDR3 runs to 17 residues. The V gene lost 6 bases and the J gene lost 5 bases, with 25 bases spanning the gap. The CDR3 sequence: CASSHRQAGLVGYGYTF. The CDR3 nucleotides are TGTGCCAGCAGCCACCGACAGGCTGGTCTGGTCGGGTATGGCTACACCTTC.

This clonotype appeared many times. The chain carries TRBV30 and TRBJ1-1; TRBD1 matches 7 bases. The CDR3 contains 16 residues. Germline CDR1 is GTSNPN and CDR2 is SVGIG (reference sequence). J gave up 0 bases and V 2 bases, and 9 bases lay outside the gene matches. DNA of the CDR3: TGTGCCTGGAGTTTCGTCGACCAGGGGGTGAACACTGAAGCTTTCTTT. It yields the protein CAWSFVDQGVNTEAFF.

This clonotype was found many times. This sequence joins TRBV6-1 and TRBJ1-2; D is unresolved. Trimming pared 2 bases from V and 4 bases from J, leaving 14 bases between. Per germline, CDR1 MNHNS and CDR2 SASEGT. The CDR3 totals 15 residues. The CDR3 nucleotides are TGTGCCAGCAGTGAATCCGGGAGGGTTGGCTATGGCTACACCTTC. As protein: CASSESGRVGYGYTF.

This clonotype was counted a few times. This chain links TRBV29-1 with TRBJ2-7; the match to TRBD2 covers 12 bases. The V segment lost 6 bases and the J segment 6 bases; nucleotides outside the gene matches: 9. The germline V gene encodes CDR1 SQVTM and CDR2 ANQGSEA. This CDR3 has 14 residues. In nucleotides, the CDR3 is TGCAGCGTAACAGGACTAGCGGGATACCTCGAGCAGTACTTC. It is translated as CSVTGLAGYLEQYF.

This clonotype has only a few counts. This chain connects TRBV2 to TRBJ2-1, with D hard to call. The germline V gene encodes CDR1 SNHLY and CDR2 FYNNEI. The CDR3 covers 14 residues. V shed 6 bases and J shed 0 bases, with 9 bases lying between them. The CDR3 sequence: CASRADFSYNEQFF. The CDR3 DNA sequence: TGTGCCAGCAGGGCAGATTTCTCCTACAATGAGCAGTTCTTC.

V and J are TRBV6-1 and TRBJ1-1, with TRBD1 as a possible D gene (6 bases). Germline values: CDR1 MNHNS, CDR2 SASEGT. The CDR3 is 13 residues long. The V end was cut by 3 bases, the J end by 11 bases, with 16 bases between. CDR3 nucleotides: TGTGCCAGCAGTGAGGCTACCGGGACATGGGCTTTCTTT. It yields the protein CASSEATGTWAFF.